These 25 T cell receptor beta chains were sequenced from one sample in a study of blood T cells in healthy people across ages. The second PCR ran 7 to 11 cycles with a sample-barcoded 5' primer and J-beta primers. One entry per CDR3 protein, called by TCRdb with MiXCR from the 5' RACE reads. The sample consists of hundreds of thousands of distinct CDR3 sequences, about 40% of them appearing once. The sample was blood. The receptors here all came from a woman aged 55-70 years in good health.

This clonotype was found a few times. This chain joins TRBV7-3 and TRBJ1-6; no clear D. The CDR3 is made up of 18 amino acids. The germline gives CDR1 SGHTA, CDR2 FQGTGA. Between the trimmed V and J ends, which lost 1 base and 5 bases, there was a span of 18 bases. The CDR3 region has the DNA TGTGCCAGCAGCTTAAAGCAGGACTACCTATACGATAATTCACCCCTCCACTTT. It translates to CASSLKQDYLYDNSPLHF.

The chain's CDR3 is CSARDGASGRDTQYF. In DNA, the CDR3 is TGCAGTGCTAGAGATGGAGCTAGCGGGAGAGATACGCAGTATTTT. The V and J genes are TRBV20-1 and TRBJ2-3, with 10 bases fitting TRBD2. The V segment lost 0 bases and the J segment 5 bases; nucleotides outside the gene matches: 5. Germline CDR1 DFQATT, CDR2 SNEGSKA (reference sequence). The CDR3 length is 15 residues.

The V call is TRBV7-3, the J call TRBJ2-1; 10 bases are a match to TRBD2. CDR1 and CDR2 from the germline V gene are SGHTA and FQGTGA. V was pared by 5 bases and J by 4 bases, with 8 bases of the junction left unmatched. This CDR3 is built from 16 residues. This CDR3 is CASSPGGSGGYNEQFF. The CDR3 region has the DNA TGTGCCAGCAGCCCGGGGGGTAGCGGGGGGTACAATGAGCAGTTCTTC.

V is TRBV10-3 and J is TRBJ1-5, with D hard to call. Between the trimmed V and J ends, which lost 2 bases and 4 bases, there was a span of 12 bases. The CDR3 length is 15 residues. Germline CDR1 reads ENHRY; CDR2 reads SYGVKD. DNA of the CDR3: TGTGCCATCAGTGAGGCGAGTCGAGAGAATCAGCCCCAGCATTTT. As protein: CAISEASRENQPQHF.

This clonotype was counted a few times. The rearrangement uses TRBV12-3 or TRBV12-4 and TRBJ1-4, with TRBD1 matching 7 bases. V was clipped by 8 bases and J by 3 bases; unmatched bases: 9. The CDR3 runs 15 residues. CDR3 amino acids: CASHRGDRANEKLFF. The CDR3 DNA sequence: TGTGCCAGCCACAGGGGCGATAGGGCTAATGAAAAACTGTTTTTT.

This clonotype was detected ten times or more. The chain employs TRBV9 and TRBJ2-3, with D uncertain. The CDR3 spans 14 residues. Germline V gene lookup returns CDR1 SGDLS and CDR2 YYNGEE. The ends were cut back, 2 bases at V and 2 bases at J, with 9 bases in the middle. CDR3 protein: CASSVSYFTDTQYF. In DNA form, the CDR3 reads TGTGCCAGCAGCGTGAGCTACTTCACAGATACGCAGTATTTT.

Concerning this clonotype itself: A much bigger clone sits one base away, suggesting this may be a read error. V is TRBV7-2 and J is TRBJ2-7; TRBD2 is a possible D gene (6 bases). The J call may be mistaken, given a closer DNA end match to TRBJ2-5. CDR1 and CDR2 (germline): SGHTA, FQGNSA. The CDR3 sequence is 16 residues long. For the CDR3, the DNA is TGTGCCAGCAGCTCAGGGAGCGGGTTGGGACAAGAGACCCAGTACTTC. Protein: CASSSGSGLGQETQYF.

This clonotype was counted many times. This chain joins TRBV7-3 and TRBJ2-7, with D perhaps matching TRBD1 (7 bases). The CDR3 covers 14 residues. Germline values: CDR1 SGHTA, CDR2 FQGTGA. Trimming cost V 2 bases and J 1 base, with 9 bases left between them. As DNA, the CDR3 is TGTGCCAGCAGCTTACAGGGGGGTTCCTACGAGCAGTACTTC. Translated: CASSLQGGSYEQYF.

This chain links TRBV3-1 with TRBJ2-1, with D uncertain. Germline V CDR1 and CDR2: LGHDT, YNNKEL (reference sequence). Trimming cost V 0 bases and J 7 bases, with 13 bases left between them. The CDR3 has 15 residues. DNA for the CDR3: TGTGCCAGCAGCCAAGACACTACGGCGGCAAATGAGCAGTTCTTC. Its translation: CASSQDTTAANEQFF.

This chain uses TRBV7-6 with TRBJ2-1; 7 positions match TRBD1. Germline assignment: CDR1 SGHVS and CDR2 FNYEAQ. The CDR3 loop spans 12 amino acids. V shed 3 bases, J shed 11 bases, and the junction held 4 bases outside the gene matches. This chain's CDR3 is CASSFPTGKQFF. The CDR3 coding sequence is TGTGCCAGCAGCTTCCCGACAGGGAAGCAGTTCTTC.

The rearrangement joins TRBV5-5 to TRBJ1-5, with TRBD1 matching over 7 bases. The CDR3 is made up of 15 amino acids. Trimming cost V 7 bases and J 5 bases; bases outside gene matches: 12. CDR1 SGHKS and CDR2 YYEKEE come from the germline V gene (reference sequence). CDR3 sequence reads: CASGHAGTVYQPQHF. CDR3 sequence (DNA): TGTGCCAGCGGCCACGCCGGGACAGTCTATCAGCCCCAGCATTTT.

The sample holds a few counts of this clonotype. The rearrangement links TRBV7-9 to TRBJ2-3, with 8 bases that match TRBD1. Germline V gene sequence: CDR1 SEHNR, CDR2 FQNEAQ (reference sequence). J lost 2 bases, V lost 5 bases, and 6 bases had no gene match. This CDR3 region has 15 residues. CDR3 DNA: TGTGCCAGCAGCCCTCGGACAGGGACCACAGATACGCAGTATTTT. It codes for CASSPRTGTTDTQYF.

This chain connects TRBV20-1 to TRBJ2-1; tentative D call: TRBD2 (6 bases). The CDR3 contains 14 residues. The germline CDR1 and CDR2 sequences are DFQATT and SNEGSKA (reference sequence). Trimming took off 3 bases at V and 2 bases at J, with 11 bases between the two ends. CDR3 in amino acids: CSASGGDTYNEQFF. For the CDR3, the DNA is TGCAGTGCTAGCGGGGGTGATACCTACAATGAGCAGTTCTTC.

This chain joins TRBV6-5 and TRBJ2-5; D possibly matches TRBD1 or TRBD2 (5 bases each). Per germline, CDR1 MNHEY and CDR2 SVGAGI. The CDR3 consists of 17 residues. Trimming took 0 bases from V and 2 from J, leaving 16 bases between them. For the CDR3, the DNA is TGTGCCAGCAGTTACTCGAACCACGGGGCCCCGCAAGAGACCCAGTACTTC. Translating it yields CASSYSNHGAPQETQYF.

The V gene is TRBV3-1, the J gene TRBJ1-4, with D perhaps matching TRBD1 (5 bases). The CDR3 loop spans 13 amino acids. V was cut by 4 bases and J by 8 bases, with 11 bases left in between. The germline V gene has CDR1 LGHDT and CDR2 YNNKEL (reference sequence). The CDR3, as DNA: TGTGCCAGCAGCCGGGGGGTAGGAGAAAAACTGTTTTTT. It translates to CASSRGVGEKLFF.

This clonotype was seen at least ten times. The V gene is TRBV28, the J gene TRBJ2-6, with D possibly called TRBD1 or TRBD2 (5 bases each). CDR1 is MDHEN and CDR2 is SYDVKM in the germline V gene. The CDR3 runs to 14 residues. V was shortened by 6 bases and J by 0 bases, with 6 bases between the two germline ends. Here the CDR3 DNA reads TGTGCCAGCAGCGGGACCTCTGGGGCCAACGTCCTGACTTTC. Protein product: CASSGTSGANVLTF. Complete variable domain (other parts from reference TRBV28 and TRBJ2-6): DVKVTQSSRYLVKRTGEKVFLECVQDMDHENMFWYRQDPGLGLRLIYFSYDVKMKEKGDIPEGYSVSREKKERFSLILESASTNQTSMYLCASSGTSGANVLTFGAGSRLTVL.

This clonotype appeared a few times. The CDR3 loop is CASTLSGGAHTQYF. The CDR3 bases are TGTGCCAGCACCCTTAGCGGGGGGGCACATACGCAGTATTTT. The V and J genes are TRBV3-1 and TRBJ2-3, with 11 positions matching TRBD2. The trim removed 7 bases at V and 7 bases at J, leaving 7 bases unmatched. CDR1 LGHDT and CDR2 YNNKEL come from the germline V gene (reference sequence). This CDR3 contains 14 residues.

V is TRBV18 and J is TRBJ2-1, with 9 bases identical to TRBD2. Germline loops: CDR1 KGHSH, CDR2 LQKENI. This CDR3 has 15 residues. Unmatched junction bases numbered 6, after V lost 2 bases and J lost 7 bases. CDR3 nucleotides: TGTGCCAGCTCACCAAGAGGGACTAGCCTTAATGAGCAGTTCTTC. Translating gives CASSPRGTSLNEQFF.

At least ten counts were recorded for this clonotype. A read error may produce the germline difference seen at one junction end. This chain's CDR3 is CASSPRRTGELFF. The CDR3 DNA reads as TGTGCTAGCAGCCCTCGGCGAACCGGGGAGCTGTTTTTT. V gene TRBV7-7 combines with J gene TRBJ2-2; D is ambiguous. The CDR3 consists of 13 residues. The germline V gene has CDR1 SSHAT and CDR2 FNYEAQ (reference sequence).

This clonotype was seen more than once but under ten times. This chain links TRBV6-5 with TRBJ2-7, with 7 bases fitting TRBD1. This CDR3 is 13 amino acids long. Germline V gene sequence: CDR1 MNHEY, CDR2 SVGAGI. Trimming removed 6 bases from V and 2 bases from J; junction bases left unmatched: 4. In DNA, the CDR3 is TGTGCCAGCAGACGGGGACAGCCCTACGAGCAGTACTTC. Amino acid sequence: CASRRGQPYEQYF.

This CDR3 reads CASSQDRVGGSEAFF. The CDR3 DNA reads TGCGCCAGCAGCCAAGATAGGGTTGGGGGTTCTGAAGCTTTCTTT. The chain recombines TRBV4-3 with TRBJ1-1; weak D call: TRBD1 (5 bases). The CDR3 is 15 residues long. Trimming shortened V by 0 bases and J by 6 bases, and 14 bases separated the two germline ends. Germline CDR1 reads LGHNA; CDR2 reads YSLEER.

This clonotype was counted only a few times. The chain has TRBV11-1 and TRBJ2-5, with D maybe TRBD1 (6 bases). The CDR3 runs 14 residues. V lost 3 bases and J lost 4, with 12 bases in between. Germline CDR1 is SGHAT and CDR2 is FQDESV (reference sequence). The CDR3 DNA reads as TGTGCCAGCAGCTTGAATTCCAGGGGAGAGACCCAGTACTTC. Protein sequence: CASSLNSRGETQYF.

The V call is TRBV7-2, the J call TRBJ2-7; 9 bases are shared with TRBD2. The DNA matches TRBJ2-5 better at its end, which makes the J call doubtful. CDR3 length: 14 residues. Germline CDR1 SGHTA, CDR2 FQGNSA. The CDR3 loop reads CASSPPSGRETQYF. In nucleotides, the CDR3 is TGTGCCAGCAGCCCCCCAAGCGGGAGGGAGACCCAGTACTTC.

This clonotype was found many times. The chain employs TRBV2 and TRBJ2-7; D uncertain. The CDR3 runs 12 residues. The V gene lost 2 bases and the J gene lost 2 bases, with 4 bases spanning the gap. Looked up from germline, CDR1 is SNHLY and CDR2 is FYNNEI. The CDR3 loop is CASSESAYEQYF. The CDR3 DNA reads as TGTGCCAGCAGTGAATCCGCCTACGAGCAGTACTTC.

In nucleotides, the CDR3 is TGCAGTGCTCATGGACAGGGTAGGCAGCCCCAGCATTTT. Protein sequence: CSAHGQGRQPQHF. This chain links TRBV20-1 with TRBJ1-5; TRBD1 matches at 8 bases. The CDR3 has 13 residues. Germline loops: CDR1 DFQATT, CDR2 SNEGSKA (reference sequence). V lost 5 bases, J lost 7 bases, and 7 bases stayed unmatched.